This TCR beta chain was captured by sequencing in a study of blood T cell repertoires in COVID-19. Study summary: Nucleic acid was either cDNA or gDNA, and it came from T cells, B-cell-depleted T cells, or PBMCs.

CDR3 length: 17 amino acids. V shed 0 bases and J shed 4 bases, with 19 bases lying between them. Germline CDR1 and CDR2: SGHRS and YFSETQ. Participants reported their clinical history, and cohort assignment relied on those reports. Repertoires were generated with immunoSEQ multiplex PCR, while TCRdb's copy carries only in-frame clones and drops some. Altogether almost 350,000 clones are present, almost 90% being singletons, with the ten largest covering 1%. The chain employs TRBV5-1 and TRBJ1-1; D is ambiguous. The TCR originated in a woman aged 25 to 45 who had been exposed to COVID-19. The material sequenced was PBMCs or T cells enriched from blood (not recorded which). Here the CDR3 reads CASSLDLGHRLSTEAFF. The CDR3 coding sequence is TGCGCCAGCAGCTTGGACCTTGGCCACAGATTATCCACTGAAGCTTTCTTT.